This T cell receptor beta chain stems from a study of blood T cell repertoires in COVID-19. About the study: Collection of acute and convalescent COVID-19 samples took place in the United States, Italy and Spain. In each case, the material was cDNA or gDNA derived from T cells, B-cell-depleted T cells, or PBMCs.

Seattle patients were enrolled during active infection and followed longitudinally. Trimming shortened V by 1 base and J by 14 bases, and 11 bases separated the two germline ends. CDR1 is LNHNV, CDR2 YYDKDF, per germline (reference sequence). The CDR3 loop spans 11 amino acids. Under the authors' procedure: Researchers report that nucleated cell counts were estimated from reference gene primer amplification. Assay used: immunoSEQ multiplex PCR; TCRdb lists only in-frame clones, some missing. For V, J and clone size, that table is used; D and trimming come from the DNA. The sample consists of 350,000 or so clones, roughly nine tenths of them appearing once.

The genes are TRBV15 and TRBJ1-1; D gene unclear. This receptor was taken from a woman aged 55-70 years with COVID-19, enrolled during active disease. The sequenced material came from peripheral blood. CDR3 sequence: CATSRGGFIFF. The DNA for the CDR3 is TGTGCCACCAGCAGAGGAGGTTTCATCTTCTTT.